Listed below are T cell receptor beta chains from one sample, sequenced in a study of T cell repertoires in cytomegalovirus infection. TCRdb used MiXCR to reprocess the reads, holding one entry per CDR3 protein. The sample carries 150,000 to 200,000 distinct CDR3 sequences, about 20% recorded once. No antigen is known for these receptors. The sequencing used CD8+ T cells from cultured PBMCs, collected from culture after CMV antigen stimulation. These receptors were taken from a human donor in good health (CMV status not recorded). Some clones in this sample may be carry-over from other donors' samples. CDR3s include the opening cysteine and the closing phenylalanine or tryptophan. The D gene is left open where the match is weak. Rows may omit the clone size; those that give it use once, few, many or a size class.

j_gene	v_gene	d_gene	abundance	CDR3nt	CDR3aa
TRBJ1-1	TRBV7-2	NA	NA	TGTGCCAGCAGCCCGGGACAGAACACTGAAGCTTTCTTT	CASSPGQNTEAFF
TRBJ2-2	TRBV12-3/TRBV12-4	NA	NA	TGTGCCAGCCGTCCCGCGGGGGAGCTGTTTTTT	CASRPAGELFF
TRBJ2-3	TRBV12-3/TRBV12-4	TRBD2	NA	TGTGCCAGCAGTTTAGGGTCTAGCGGGGGAAGTACGCAGTATTTT	CASSLGSSGGSTQYF
TRBJ2-7	TRBV7-2	TRBD1	few	TGTGCCAGCAGCCTAGACAGGGGGGGGTACGAGCAGTACTTC	CASSLDRGGYEQYF
TRBJ2-3	TRBV7-9	NA	many	TGTGCCAGCAGCCTTCAAAAAGATACGCAGTATTTT	CASSLQKDTQYF
TRBJ1-5	TRBV27	NA	NA	TGTGCCAGCCGCTACAGGACCAATCAGCCCCAGCATTTT	CASRYRTNQPQHF
TRBJ2-7	TRBV15	NA	NA	TGTGCCACCGGGACATCCCTTTACGAGCAGTACTTC	CATGTSLYEQYF
TRBJ2-1	TRBV7-2	TRBD1	NA	TGTGCCAGCAGCTTACGTGGACAGGGCTACAATGAGCAGTTCTTC	CASSLRGQGYNEQFF
TRBJ2-7	TRBV4-1	NA	NA	TGCGCCAGCAGCCAAGGGGGGCAGACCTACGAGCAGTACTTC	CASSQGGQTYEQYF
TRBJ1-1	TRBV7-8	TRBD1	few	TGTGCCAGCAGCTATGGAGGGACAGCCACTGAAGCTTTCTTT	CASSYGGTATEAFF
TRBJ1-1	TRBV7-2	NA	NA	TGTGCCAGCAGCGCCGCGGGTCGAAGGACTGAAGCTTTCTTT	CASSAAGRRTEAFF
TRBJ2-1	TRBV7-3	NA	many	TGTGCCAGCAGCGATGGGGGCGGTCTCAGCTCCTACAATGAGCAGTTCTTC	CASSDGGGLSSYNEQFF
TRBJ1-1	TRBV7-2	NA	few	TGTGCCAGCAGCTTAGCTCGATCAGGACAGTTTAATGAAGCTTTCTTT	CASSLARSGQFNEAFF
TRBJ1-5	TRBV7-9	TRBD1	NA	TGTGCCAGCAGCTTAGAGGAGACAGGGCATTATAGCAATCAGCCCCAGCATTTT	CASSLEETGHYSNQPQHF
TRBJ2-1	TRBV7-8	TRBD2	NA	TGTGCCAGCAGCCGACTAGCGGGGGGCAATGAGCAGTTCTTC	CASSRLAGGNEQFF
TRBJ1-2	TRBV7-6	NA	NA	TGTGCCAGCGGGACGGGGGATGGCTACACCTTC	CASGTGDGYTF
TRBJ2-2	TRBV7-8	TRBD1	few	TGTGCCAGCAGCCACACAGGGGTGGCCGGGGAGCTGTTTTTT	CASSHTGVAGELFF
TRBJ1-2	TRBV9	NA	NA	TGTGCCAGCAGCGAAAGGACCGGCTGGGATGGCTACACCTTC	CASSERTGWDGYTF
TRBJ1-5	TRBV20-1	NA	NA	TGCAGTGCTAGTGTGCGGCGGCCCGTAAATCAGCCCCAGCATTTT	CSASVRRPVNQPQHF
TRBJ2-1	TRBV27	TRBD1	NA	TGTGACAGCAGTTGGGGACAGGTCTACAATGAGCAGTTCTTC	CDSSWGQVYNEQFF
TRBJ2-7	TRBV7-9	TRBD1	few	TGTGCCAGCAGCCGGACAGGGTTGGGCTACGAGCAGTACTTC	CASSRTGLGYEQYF
TRBJ2-5	TRBV7-6	NA	few	TGTGCCAGCAGCCCCCCTGGGGGGAAAGAGACCCAGTACTTC	CASSPPGGKETQYF
TRBJ1-5	TRBV7-8	TRBD1	few	TGTGCCAGCAGCTCCTTGGAGGGACAGGAAACATTTGGGAGCAATCAGCCCCAGCATTTT	CASSSLEGQETFGSNQPQHF
TRBJ2-7	TRBV7-2	TRBD1	NA	TGTGCCAGCAGCTCTGGACAGGGGGCAGTCGAGCAGTACTTC	CASSSGQGAVEQYF
TRBJ2-5	TRBV7-6	NA	many	TGTGCCAGCAGCTTAGGTCAGTCGGCTTCGAGGACCCAGTACTTC	CASSLGQSASRTQYF
TRBJ2-1	TRBV27	NA	few	TGTGCCAGCAGTTTCAGCTCGGTGGGTGAGCAGTTCTTC	CASSFSSVGEQFF
TRBJ2-7	TRBV10-3	NA	NA	TGTGCCATCAGTGAGAGTTTTACTCCTACCTACGAGCAGTACTTC	CAISESFTPTYEQYF
TRBJ2-3	TRBV20-1	NA	NA	TGCAGTGCTAGGGGGGCCAGCACAGATACGCAGTATTTT	CSARGASTDTQYF
TRBJ1-1	TRBV7-9	NA	NA	TGTGCCAGCAGCCAGTCCAGGGTTGAAGCTTTCTTT	CASSQSRVEAFF
TRBJ2-1	TRBV5-6	NA	NA	TGTGCCAGCAGCTTGGCCGACAATGAGCAGTTCTTC	CASSLADNEQFF
TRBJ1-6	TRBV7-2	NA	NA	TGTGCCAGCAACGACGGAAGCTCCTATAATTCACCCCTCCACTTT	CASNDGSSYNSPLHF
TRBJ2-1	TRBV7-9	TRBD1	NA	TGTGCCAGCAGCCTAGGACAGGGGGCACATGAGCAGTTCTTC	CASSLGQGAHEQFF
TRBJ2-4	TRBV7-8	NA	many	TGTGCCAGCAGCTTAGGGGGATTTATAGCCAAAAACATTCAGTACTTC	CASSLGGFIAKNIQYF
TRBJ2-5	TRBV7-9	NA	NA	TGTGCCAGCAGCAACGGACAGCCCAGCCAAGAGACCCAGTACTTC	CASSNGQPSQETQYF
TRBJ1-6	TRBV7-8	NA	NA	TGTGCCAGCAGCCGCCGGGGGCCCGGGACAACCTATAATTCACCCCTCCACTTT	CASSRRGPGTTYNSPLHF
TRBJ1-1	TRBV28	NA	NA	TGTGCCAGCAGTCAGACCGGGCGTGAAGCTTTCTTT	CASSQTGREAFF
TRBJ2-7	TRBV6-2/TRBV6-3	NA	NA	TGTGCCAGCAGTCATCCTTCCTCAGGCAGCCAGAACTCCTACGAGCAGTACTTC	CASSHPSSGSQNSYEQYF
TRBJ2-7	TRBV2	NA	many	TGTGCCAGCAGTGACCCCTACGAGCAGTACTTC	CASSDPYEQYF
TRBJ2-7	TRBV12-3/TRBV12-4	NA	NA	TGTGCCAGCAGAAGCGACGGAAGCCCGATGCCAAAGTACTTC	CASRSDGSPMPKYF
TRBJ1-2	TRBV11-2	TRBD1	few	TGTGCCAGCAGCCCCACAGGGGTGAACTATGGCTACACCTTC	CASSPTGVNYGYTF
TRBJ2-5	TRBV4-1	NA	few	TGCGCCAGCAGCCAAGCGGACTCGCCCCAAGAGACCCAGTACTTC	CASSQADSPQETQYF
TRBJ2-6	TRBV7-9	NA	NA	TGTGCCAGCAGCTCAGAACGGGAGACTGGGGCCAACGTCCTGACTTTC	CASSSERETGANVLTF
TRBJ2-3	TRBV9	NA	few	TGTGCCAGCAGCGTAAACCGAGCTAGCACAGATACGCAGTATTTT	CASSVNRASTDTQYF
TRBJ2-1	TRBV19	NA	few	TGTGCCAGTAGCTCGACCAGCGGCGCCGTTCCTCGTTACAATAAGCAGTTCTTC	CASSSTSGAVPRYNKQFF
TRBJ2-5	TRBV6-5	TRBD2	NA	TGTGCCAGCAGTCCCAGCGGGGGGACCCAAGAGACCCAGTACTTC	CASSPSGGTQETQYF
TRBJ1-1	TRBV27	NA	few	TGTGCCAGCAGTTTAAGGGGGAAAGCTTTCTTT	CASSLRGKAFF